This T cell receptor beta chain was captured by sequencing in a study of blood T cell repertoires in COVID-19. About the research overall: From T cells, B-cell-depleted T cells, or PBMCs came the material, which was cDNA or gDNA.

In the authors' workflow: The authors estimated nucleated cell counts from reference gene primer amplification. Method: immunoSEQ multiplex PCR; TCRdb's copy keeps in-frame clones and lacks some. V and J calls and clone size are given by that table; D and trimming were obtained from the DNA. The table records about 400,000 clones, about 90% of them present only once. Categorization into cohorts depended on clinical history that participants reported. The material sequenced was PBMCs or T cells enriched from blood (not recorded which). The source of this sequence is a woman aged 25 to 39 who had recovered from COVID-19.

CDR3 DNA: TGTGCCAGCAGCTTAGACAGGGGGGATGAAAAACTGTTTTTT. Protein sequence: CASSLDRGDEKLFF. This rearrangement joins TRBV7-2 to TRBJ1-4; 8 positions agree with TRBD1. V dropped 1 base and J dropped 6; count of bases not matched to a gene: 1. Per germline, CDR1 SGHTA and CDR2 FQGNSA. The CDR3 has 14 residues.